The clone carrying this T cell receptor beta chain turned up a few times. This sample was taken from a study of shared clonotypes between healthy human individuals. Repertoires were generated with immunoSEQ multiplex PCR, while TCRdb's copy carries only in-frame clones and drops some. The profile shows around 2.1 million clones, approximately 96% of them singletons. From germline, CDR1 is KGHSH and CDR2 LQKENI. V gave up 3 bases and J gave up 4 bases; unmatched junction bases: 1. The CDR3 runs to 15 residues. The rearrangement uses TRBV18 and TRBJ2-5; 14 nucleotides line up with TRBD2. The origin of this receptor is a man younger than 35 in good health. What was sequenced was naive CD4+ T cells sorted from blood. Subset in this sample: CD45RA+ positively selected. CDR3 amino acids: CASSPGTSGRETQYF. DNA of the CDR3: TGTGCCAGCTCACCCGGGACTAGCGGGAGAGAGACCCAGTACTTC.